What follows are 22 T cell receptor beta chains derived from one specimen sequenced in a study of control samples from healthy donors and cancer patients. The table came from immunoSEQ multiplex PCR; TCRdb's copy has only in-frame clones and leaves some out. Among about 220,000 clones listed, about 93% were seen once. The sequenced sample consisted of blood. All receptors come from a man aged 45 to 65 in good health.

This rearrangement joins TRBV7-2 to TRBJ2-7; no firm D call. The V end lost 3 bases, the J end lost 2 bases, and 8 bases lay between the germline ends. Germline V gene data show CDR1 as SGHTA and CDR2 as FQGNSA. The CDR3 runs 13 residues. The CDR3 loop reads CASSFETTYEQYF. The CDR3 nucleotides are TGTGCCAGCAGCTTTGAAACCACCTACGAGCAGTACTTC. The whole variable domain, remainder taken from reference TRBV7-2 and TRBJ2-7, is GAGVSQSPSNKVTEKGKDVELRCDPISGHTALYWYRQSLGQGLEFLIYFQGNSAPDKSGLPSDRFSAERTGGSVSTLTIQRTQQEDSAVYLCASSFETTYEQYFGPGTRLTVT.

The chain joins TRBV7-2 to TRBJ2-3; 10 nucleotides match TRBD2. The CDR3 loop spans 17 amino acids. J lost 2 bases, V lost 8 bases, and 13 bases had no gene match. In germline, CDR1 is SGHTA, CDR2 FQGNSA. The CDR3 DNA follows: TGTGCCAGCCGGCGACTCCTTAGCGGGGGGTTCACAGATACGCAGTATTTT. It codes for CASRRLLSGGFTDTQYF.

This chain uses TRBV5-4 with TRBJ2-3, with D maybe TRBD1 (6 bases). This CDR3 spans 15 amino acids. V lost 2 bases, J lost 2 bases, and 12 bases lay in between. CDR1 SGHNT and CDR2 YYREEE come from the germline V gene (reference sequence). The CDR3 DNA sequence: TGTGCCAGCAGCTTCCCAGGGGTTTCCACAGATACGCAGTATTTT. Protein product: CASSFPGVSTDTQYF.

The chain has TRBV4-3 and TRBJ2-7; D gene uncertain. CDR1 is LGHNA and CDR2 is YSLEER in the germline V gene. The CDR3 is 13 residues long. The V and J ends lost 4 bases and 0 bases respectively, with 7 bases between them. CDR3 region: CASSPTGSYEQYF. The CDR3 DNA reads as TGCGCCAGCAGCCCGACGGGCTCCTACGAGCAGTACTTC.

The gene calls are TRBV18 and TRBJ2-2, with TRBD2 as a possible D gene (5 bases). Trimming stripped 5 bases from V and 6 bases from J, with 7 bases between. Per germline, CDR1 KGHSH and CDR2 LQKENI. This CDR3 spans 12 amino acids. This chain's CDR3 is CASSERAGELFF. CDR3 nucleotide sequence: TGTGCCAGCTCAGAGAGGGCCGGGGAGCTGTTTTTT.

The sample holds one count of this clone. The V call is TRBV4-1, the J call TRBJ1-2; no clear D gene. V shed 1 base and J shed 4 bases, with 10 bases lying between them. The CDR3 runs to 14 residues. Germline V gives CDR1 MGHRA, CDR2 YSYEKL. The CDR3 here is CASSQVAPGYGYTF. The CDR3, as DNA: TGCGCCAGCAGCCAAGTGGCACCGGGCTATGGCTACACCTTC.

This clone was counted between two and nine times. The chain has TRBV18 and TRBJ1-4, with D hard to call. Germline CDR1 and CDR2: KGHSH and LQKENI. There are 15 residues in the CDR3. V lost 6 bases and J lost 0, with 11 bases in between. The CDR3 sequence: CASSVDPATNEKLFF. For the CDR3, the DNA is TGTGCCAGCTCTGTTGACCCCGCAACTAATGAAAAACTGTTTTTT.

The chain has TRBV5-4 and TRBJ2-6; 7 nucleotides align to TRBD1. V lost 5 bases, J lost 2 bases, and 4 bases stayed unmatched. CDR1 is SGHNT, CDR2 YYREEE, per germline (reference sequence). The CDR3 is made up of 15 amino acids. CDR3 in amino acids: CASSVGGPGANVLTF. CDR3 sequence (DNA): TGTGCCAGCAGTGTAGGGGGCCCTGGGGCCAACGTCCTGACTTTC.

The gene calls are TRBV15 and TRBJ2-2; 11 positions match TRBD2. Germline loops: CDR1 LNHNV, CDR2 YYDKDF (reference sequence). V shed 2 bases, J shed 2 bases, and the junction held 4 bases outside the gene matches. The CDR3 has 17 residues. The CDR3 is CATSRSGLAGNTGELFF. In DNA form, the CDR3 reads TGTGCCACCAGCAGATCCGGACTAGCGGGTAACACCGGGGAGCTGTTTTTT.

The chain carries TRBV19 and TRBJ2-1; D is unresolved. Per germline, CDR1 LNHDA and CDR2 SQIVND (reference sequence). Trimming removed 3 bases from V and 2 bases from J, with 5 bases in between. The CDR3 sequence is 13 residues long. CDR3 coding DNA: TGTGCCAGTAGTATGAATGCCTACAATGAGCAGTTCTTC. It encodes CASSMNAYNEQFF.

This clone was detected only once. The genes are TRBV6-2 or TRBV6-3 and TRBJ2-7; the D gene is possibly TRBD1 (6 bases). The CDR3 totals 12 residues. V was trimmed by 6 bases and J by 2 bases, leaving 8 bases between them. Germline values: CDR1 MNHEY, CDR2 SVGEGT. The CDR3 sequence: CASSRDTYEQYF. The CDR3 DNA reads as TGTGCCAGCAGCCGGGACACCTACGAGCAGTACTTC.

This clone has just one count. The chain carries TRBV5-1 and TRBJ1-4, with D maybe TRBD1 (6 bases). V shed 2 bases and J shed 7 bases, with 9 bases lying between them. The CDR3 loop spans 13 amino acids. Germline V gives CDR1 SGHRS, CDR2 YFSETQ. The CDR3 coding sequence is TGCGCCAGCAGCTTAGGACAGTTTGAAAAACTGTTTTTT. It yields the protein CASSLGQFEKLFF.

The chain employs TRBV25-1 and TRBJ2-1; D ambiguous. V lost 0 bases, J lost 6 bases, and 6 bases lay in between. Germline CDR1 is MGHDK and CDR2 is SYGVNS. The CDR3 contains 13 residues. The CDR3 loop is CASSEYGVNEQFF. The CDR3 DNA follows: TGTGCCAGCAGTGAATATGGGGTCAATGAGCAGTTCTTC.

On this clone: Different DNA sequences within this sample yield the same CDR3. CDR3 protein: CASSPLGGETQYF. The DNA of the CDR3 is TGTGCCAGCTCACCACTAGGAGGGGAGACCCAGTACTTC. V gene TRBV18 combines with J gene TRBJ2-5; D perhaps matches TRBD2 (6 bases). Germline lookup yields CDR1 KGHSH and CDR2 LQKENI. Trimming cost V 1 base and J 5 bases, with 8 bases left between them. The CDR3 runs to 13 residues.

CDR3 sequence: CSVALWDSNTEAFF. Here the CDR3 DNA reads TGCAGCGTGGCCCTTTGGGACTCGAACACTGAAGCTTTCTTT. V gene TRBV29-1 combines with J gene TRBJ1-1; the D gene is possibly TRBD1 (5 bases). Trimming cost V 6 bases and J 1 base, with 15 bases left between them. The CDR3 runs 14 residues. CDR1 and CDR2 from the germline V gene are SQVTM and ANQGSEA.

The chain couples TRBV11-2 to TRBJ1-5; no clear D gene. Germline V gene data show CDR1 as SGHAT and CDR2 as FQNNGV. The V end lost 2 bases, the J end lost 5 bases, and 16 bases lay between the germline ends. The CDR3 is 16 amino acids. CDR3 sequence (DNA): TGTGCCAGCAGCTTATTTGGCCGCTTAGGCGATCAGCCCCAGCATTTT. It translates to CASSLFGRLGDQPQHF.

This clone was detected a few times. This sequence joins TRBV19 and TRBJ1-2; 7 nucleotides line up with TRBD1. V dropped 4 bases and J dropped 4; count of bases not matched to a gene: 6. Germline CDR1 LNHDA, CDR2 SQIVND (reference sequence). CDR3 length: 14 residues. The CDR3 bases are TGTGCCAGTAGTACCCGACAGGGACTCTATGGCTACACCTTC. Translated: CASSTRQGLYGYTF. The full variable domain, in which reference TRBV19 and TRBJ1-2 provide the parts outside the CDR3, is DGGITQSPKYLFRKEGQNVTLSCEQNLNHDAMYWYRQDPGQGLRLIYYSQIVNDFQKGDIAEGYSVSREKKESFPLTVTSAQKNPTAFYLCASSTRQGLYGYTFGSGTRLTVV.

This chain joins TRBV2 and TRBJ1-1, with a weak D call TRBD1 (6 bases). This CDR3 comprises 14 residues. Between the trimmed V and J ends, which lost 6 bases and 3 bases, there was a span of 14 bases. The germline V gene has CDR1 SNHLY and CDR2 FYNNEI. The CDR3 DNA reads as TGTGCCAGCAGGCAGGGGCGCGGGGACACTGAAGCTTTCTTT. Residues: CASRQGRGDTEAFF.

This sequence joins TRBV10-3 and TRBJ2-6; 7 positions match TRBD1. Germline V lookup: CDR1 ENHRY, CDR2 SYGVKD. Germline trimming cut 2 bases from V and 4 bases from J; bases unmatched to any gene: 5. The CDR3 is 16 amino acids. The CDR3 here is CAISEKGAQGANVLTF. The CDR3 DNA reads as TGTGCCATCAGTGAGAAGGGGGCGCAAGGGGCCAACGTCCTGACTTTC.

V gene TRBV7-9 combines with J gene TRBJ1-1; the D is unclear. Germline V gene lookup returns CDR1 SEHNR and CDR2 FQNEAQ (reference sequence). CDR3 length: 15 amino acids. V lost 4 bases to trimming and J lost 1 base, with 13 bases between them. The CDR3 here is CASSSEERKNTEAFF. CDR3 in DNA: TGTGCCAGCAGCTCCGAGGAACGGAAGAACACTGAAGCTTTCTTT.

The CDR3 DNA follows: TGTGCCAGCAGCTTGGGCGGGGGGTCTAACTATGGCTACACCTTC. Amino acids: CASSLGGGSNYGYTF. J is TRBJ1-2 and V is TRBV5-5; D possibly corresponds to TRBD1 (5 bases). Between the trimmed V and J ends, which lost 0 bases and 0 bases, there was a span of 9 bases. This CDR3 spans 15 amino acids. Germline CDR1 and CDR2: SGHKS and YYEKEE (reference sequence).

The rearrangement links TRBV5-1 to TRBJ2-1; the match to TRBD1 covers 7 bases. Germline-derived CDR1 and CDR2 are SGHRS and YFSETQ. This CDR3 is 15 amino acids long. After removal of 4 bases from V and 7 bases from J, the junction contained 11 bases not matched to a gene. The CDR3 DNA reads TGCGCCAGCAGCGGAACTAAGGGGGCTTTGAATGAGCAGTTCTTC. Protein sequence: CASSGTKGALNEQFF.